These 14 T cell receptor beta chains share one sample of origin, sequenced in a study of cytomegalovirus exposure and HLA in healthy donors. 13 Jbeta primers and 60 Vbeta primers were used for the PCR. Method: immunoSEQ multiplex PCR; TCRdb's copy keeps in-frame clones and lacks some. This sample yields about 190,000 clones, of which 77% are seen a single time; 2.1% belongs to the top ten. The sample comprised PBMCs. These receptors were obtained from a woman in her twenties or thirties in good health and CMV-seropositive.

The gene calls are TRBV30 and TRBJ1-4; D not resolved. V lost 0 bases and J lost 5, with 10 bases in between. Germline-derived CDR1 and CDR2 are GTSNPN and SVGIG (reference sequence). This CDR3 has 14 amino acids. The CDR3, as DNA: TGTGCCTGGAGTGTAGGAGGGCGCAATGAAAAACTGTTTTTT. Translating it yields CAWSVGGRNEKLFF.

CDR3 region: CASSFVRTSGRGVSPQFF. The DNA for the CDR3 is TGTGCCAGCAGCTTCGTCCGGACTAGCGGGAGAGGGGTGTCCCCGCAGTTCTTC. V and J are TRBV11-2 and TRBJ2-1; TRBD2 aligns across 13 bases. The V gene's germline CDR1 is SGHAT and CDR2 FQNNGV. Losses at the gene ends were 3 bases for V and 12 bases for J; bases not matched to a gene: 17. The CDR3 consists of 18 residues.

CDR3 in amino acids: CASSLTWGGTATKGNEQFF. The DNA for the CDR3 is TGCGCCAGCAGCTTGACGTGGGGGGGCACCGCAACTAAGGGTAATGAGCAGTTCTTC. This chain links TRBV5-1 with TRBJ2-1, with D possibly TRBD2 on 7 matching bases. The germline V and J ends were trimmed by 1 base and 7 bases, with 27 bases remaining between them. Looked up from germline, CDR1 is SGHRS and CDR2 is YFSETQ. This CDR3 contains 19 residues.

The V and J genes are TRBV5-6 and TRBJ1-3; no definite D call. The germline V gene has CDR1 SGHDT and CDR2 YYEEEE. This CDR3 has 15 residues. V lost 1 base and J lost 2, with 10 bases in between. CDR3 nucleotides: TGTGCCAGCAGCTTGCGGAGTCTAGCTGGAAACACCATATATTTT. This sequence encodes CASSLRSLAGNTIYF.

V usage is TRBV19 and J usage is TRBJ1-1; D perhaps matches TRBD1 (6 bases). The V gene's germline CDR1 is LNHDA and CDR2 SQIVND (reference sequence). Trimming took off 5 bases at V and 4 bases at J, with 23 bases between the two ends. This CDR3 region has 17 residues. The CDR3 here is CASSATWGPGLTTEAFF. CDR3 in DNA: TGTGCCAGTAGTGCTACGTGGGGGCCGGGGCTGACCACTGAAGCTTTCTTT.

The chain has TRBV29-1 and TRBJ2-2; D might be TRBD2 (5 bases). The CDR3 is 13 amino acids. Deletions cut 7 bases from V and 4 bases from J, with 13 bases between. CDR1 SQVTM and CDR2 ANQGSEA come from the germline V gene. The CDR3 here is CSGRQVSTGELFF. The DNA of the CDR3 is TGCAGCGGGAGGCAGGTCAGCACCGGGGAGCTGTTTTTT.

The V call is TRBV7-9, the J call TRBJ1-2, with TRBD1 identical over 9 bases. Germline CDR1 reads SEHNR; CDR2 reads FQNEAQ (reference sequence). The CDR3 covers 16 residues. J lost 3 bases, V lost 2 bases, and 7 bases had no gene match. The CDR3 region is CASSLWDRDIHYGYTF. The CDR3 bases are TGTGCCAGCAGCTTATGGGACAGGGACATTCACTATGGCTACACCTTC. Based on the CDR3 plus reference TRBV7-9 and TRBJ1-2, the full variable domain is DTGVSQNPRHKITKRGQNVTFRCDPISEHNRLYWYRQTLGQGPEFLTYFQNEAQLEKSRLLSDRFSAERPKGSFSTLEIQRTEQGDSAMYLCASSLWDRDIHYGYTFGSGTRLTVV.

The rearrangement joins TRBV18 to TRBJ2-1, with 8 positions matching TRBD1. V dropped 2 bases and J dropped 7; count of bases not matched to a gene: 4. Germline V gives CDR1 KGHSH, CDR2 LQKENI. This CDR3 has 14 amino acids. The CDR3 region is CASSPGQGLNEQFF. CDR3 nucleotide sequence: TGTGCCAGCTCACCAGGACAGGGTTTAAATGAGCAGTTCTTC.

This clone was seen a few times. This rearrangement joins TRBV7-3 to TRBJ2-1; 8 nucleotides match TRBD1. The CDR3 covers 13 residues. Germline V gene lookup returns CDR1 SGHTA and CDR2 FQGTGA. Unmatched junction bases numbered 4, after V lost 3 bases and J lost 9 bases. The CDR3 nucleotides read TGTGCCAGCAGCTTTGGACAGGGCGTTGAGCAGTTCTTC. Translated, it gives CASSFGQGVEQFF.

The chain couples TRBV7-2 to TRBJ1-2, with 9 bases that match TRBD1. The CDR3 spans 14 residues. CDR1 and CDR2 (germline): SGHTA, FQGNSA. The V segment lost 3 bases and the J segment 9 bases; nucleotides outside the gene matches: 8. The CDR3: CASSFSTGGASYTF. The CDR3 coding sequence is TGTGCCAGCAGCTTTTCTACAGGGGGCGCTAGCTACACCTTC.

The V gene is TRBV7-8, the J gene TRBJ1-1, with a weak D call TRBD1 (5 bases). Between the trimmed V and J ends, which lost 3 bases and 5 bases, there was a span of 13 bases. The CDR3 contains 14 residues. Germline values: CDR1 SGHVS, CDR2 FQNEAQ. The CDR3 bases are TGTGCCAGCAGCTTGGTAGCCAGGGTGACTGAAGCTTTCTTT. This codes for CASSLVARVTEAFF.

CDR3 loop: CASMGGTNYGYTF. The CDR3 DNA reads as TGTGCCAGTATGGGAGGGACTAACTATGGCTACACCTTC. The V and J genes are TRBV19 and TRBJ1-2; D is unresolved. Trimming shortened V by 7 bases and J by 0 bases, and 9 bases separated the two germline ends. This CDR3 is built from 13 residues. The V gene's germline CDR1 is LNHDA and CDR2 SQIVND (reference sequence).

The CDR3 DNA follows: TGTGCCAGCAGCTTGAGGCCGGGACAGGGGGTAATAGGGGCCAACGTCCTGACTTTC. Its translation: CASSLRPGQGVIGANVLTF. The chain carries TRBV5-6 and TRBJ2-6, with 11 bases that match TRBD1. Germline V gives CDR1 SGHDT, CDR2 YYEEEE. The ends lost 1 base at V and 4 bases at J; junction bases unmatched: 10. This CDR3 is built from 19 residues.

This chain connects TRBV4-2 to TRBJ1-2, with D perhaps TRBD1 (6 bases). Trimming removed 1 base at V and 6 bases at J, with 9 bases between. The germline V gene encodes CDR1 LGHNA and CDR2 YNFKEQ. CDR3 length: 13 amino acids. This CDR3 reads CASSQVGGNGYTF. The CDR3 bases are TGTGCCAGCAGCCAAGTAGGGGGAAATGGCTACACCTTC.